This TCR beta chain came from a study of PD-1 blockade in classical Hodgkin lymphoma. V was clipped by 1 base and J by 4 bases, with 12 bases between them. The length of the CDR3 is 15 residues. CDR1 and CDR2 (germline): MGHRA, YSYEKL. The assay was immunoSEQ multiplex PCR, and TCRdb's table has in-frame clones only and misses some. Among 25,000 to 35,000 clones, about 71% were seen once, and the ten largest hold about 4%. Remarks on this clone: Its target is not known.

All patients experienced relapse after autologous stem cell transplantation, and brentuximab vedotin exposure was variable. Under best response, outcomes were complete response, partial response or progressive disease. Study results and caveats: Relapsed/refractory patients reportedly had lower baseline diversity than newly diagnosed patients.

The chain has TRBV4-1 and TRBJ2-3; TRBD1 is a possible D gene (6 bases). This material consisted of peripheral blood mononuclear cells (PBMCs), taken before the second cycle of nivolumab. The receptor was isolated from a human donor with classical Hodgkin lymphoma. Here the CDR3 reads CASSQVWSGADTQYF. The CDR3 nucleotides are TGCGCCAGCAGCCAAGTCTGGTCAGGGGCAGATACGCAGTATTTT.